This is a list of T cell receptor beta chains from one sample in a study of T cells in Graves' hyperthyroidism and ophthalmopathy. TCRdb reprocessed the multiplex PCR reads via MiXCR and lists one record per CDR3 protein. The profile shows roughly 180,000 distinct CDR3 sequences, over 7.5% of them singletons. Input material: blood. These receptors were obtained from a young woman with Graves' hyperthyroidism that later progressed to Graves' ophthalmopathy. Both conserved end residues are part of each CDR3. D genes are given only for firm matches. Part of the rows lack a size; the others show once, few, many or a class for expanded clones.

cdr3_length j_call clone_size v_call d_call cdr3_nt cdr3_aa
16 TRBJ2-3 . TRBV6-1 . TGTGCCAGCAGCCCATTCGCGGGGGCGCGTCGGGATACGCAGTATTTT CASSPFAGARRDTQYF
11 TRBJ2-7 few TRBV13 . TGTGCCAGCAGCTTATACTACGAGCAGTACTTC CASSLYYEQYF
15 TRBJ2-7 many TRBV6-1 . TGTGCCAGCAGTGACGGGTCCGGCGGCTCCTACGAGCAGTACTTC CASSDGSGGSYEQYF
16 TRBJ2-1 many TRBV12-3/TRBV12-4 TRBD2 TGTGCCAGCAGTTTTTTGCGGGGGGGCTCCTACAATGAGCAGTTCTTC CASSFLRGGSYNEQFF
17 TRBJ2-3 many TRBV7-8 TRBD2 TGTGCCAGCAGCCGGAGACTAGCGGGGGCCCGGTACGATACGCAGTATTTT CASSRRLAGARYDTQYF
15 TRBJ1-1 many TRBV28 . TGTGCCAGCAGTTTCGGACAGTCCATGAACACTGAAGCTTTCTTT CASSFGQSMNTEAFF
14 TRBJ2-7 . TRBV7-2 . TGTGCCAGCAGCCTTGCCTACGGGACCTACGAGCAGTACTTC CASSLAYGTYEQYF
12 TRBJ1-1 many TRBV28 . TGTGCCAGCAGTTTAGTTGACACTGAAGCTTTCTTT CASSLVDTEAFF
18 TRBJ2-1 many TRBV10-3 TRBD2 TGTGCCATCAGTGATACTAGCGGGAGGGCGAGCTCCTACAATGAGCAGTTCTTC CAISDTSGRASSYNEQFF
15 TRBJ1-2 many TRBV27 . TGTGCCAGCAGTTTATACGGCGGGGGCAACTATGGCTACACCTTC CASSLYGGGNYGYTF
13 TRBJ2-5 many TRBV28 . TGTGCCAGCAGGGGGGGGGCTGGAGAGACCCAGTACTTC CASRGGAGETQYF
16 TRBJ1-2 many TRBV6-1 . TGTGCCAGCACTCAAAGGGTTGGCAGGGGCGACTATGGCTACACCTTC CASTQRVGRGDYGYTF
14 TRBJ2-5 many TRBV28 TRBD1 TGTGCCAGCAGTTTGTTGGGACAGGGGTTGACCCAGTACTTC CASSLLGQGLTQYF
16 TRBJ2-2 many TRBV19 . TGTGCCAGTAGCTATATTCCAGGGAGTCGCACCGGGGAGCTGTTTTTT CASSYIPGSRTGELFF
16 TRBJ1-1 many TRBV15 . TGTGCCACCAGCAGGGGACTAATGGGACGAAACACTGAAGCTTTCTTT CATSRGLMGRNTEAFF
13 TRBJ2-1 few TRBV29-1 . TGCAGCGTTGTAGGGTGGGACTCCAACGAGCAGTTCTTC CSVVGWDSNEQFF
16 TRBJ2-2 few TRBV28 TRBD1 TGTGCCAGCAGTTTAGGGTTTGCAGGGGGCCTCGGGGAGCTGTTTTTT CASSLGFAGGLGELFF
16 TRBJ2-1 few TRBV15 TRBD2 TGTGCCACCAGCAGAGAGCTAGCGGGGGGAGGGGATGAGCAGTTCTTC CATSRELAGGGDEQFF
14 TRBJ1-5 many TRBV5-4 TRBD1 TGTGCCAGCAGCTTGGACAGCGCAGGGGGGCCCCAGCATTTT CASSLDSAGGPQHF
14 TRBJ1-2 many TRBV5-1 . TGCGCCAGCAGCTTAGAAGGGGCTAACTATGGCTACACCTTC CASSLEGANYGYTF
11 TRBJ2-1 many TRBV11-1 . TGTGCCAGCAGCTTACCCAATGAGCAGTTCTTC CASSLPNEQFF
14 TRBJ1-5 many TRBV20-1 . TGCAGTGCCAGCCGAGGACAGATCAATCAGCCCCAGCATTTT CSASRGQINQPQHF
12 TRBJ1-3 many TRBV6-2/TRBV6-3 . TGTGCCAGCAGTCGAACGAGAAACACCATATATTTT CASSRTRNTIYF
17 TRBJ2-7 many TRBV29-1 . TGCAGCGTTGAAGAAACACGAGGGGGGTTAGGAACCTACGAGCAGTACTTC CSVEETRGGLGTYEQYF
12 TRBJ2-7 many TRBV28 TRBD2 TGTGCCAGCAGTGTAGCGGGAGTCGAGCAGTACTTC CASSVAGVEQYF
16 TRBJ2-1 many TRBV5-6 . TGTGCCAGCAGCTTGGAAGGTAGCGGACCAAAATTCGAGCAGTTCTTC CASSLEGSGPKFEQFF
15 TRBJ2-2 many TRBV30 . TGTGCCTGGAGTGTACAAGCAGCCTCCACCGGGGAGCTGTTTTTT CAWSVQAASTGELFF